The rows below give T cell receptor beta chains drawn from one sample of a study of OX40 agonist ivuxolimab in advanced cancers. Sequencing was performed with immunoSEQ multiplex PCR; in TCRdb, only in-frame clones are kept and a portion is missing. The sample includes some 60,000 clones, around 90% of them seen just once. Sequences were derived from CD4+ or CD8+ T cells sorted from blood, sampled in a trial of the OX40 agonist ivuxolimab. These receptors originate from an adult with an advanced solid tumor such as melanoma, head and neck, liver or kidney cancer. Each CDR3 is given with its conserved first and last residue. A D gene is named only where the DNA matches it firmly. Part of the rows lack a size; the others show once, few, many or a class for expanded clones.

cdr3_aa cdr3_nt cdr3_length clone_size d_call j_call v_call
CASSPRTGSYEQYF TGTGCCAGCAGCCCCCGGACAGGAAGCTACGAGCAGTACTTC 14 NA TRBD1 TRBJ2-7 TRBV11-2
CASSFQNRAFF TGTGCCAGCAGCTTCCAAAACCGAGCTTTCTTT 11 NA NA TRBJ1-1 TRBV13
CASSLVGSSGLLGQYF TGTGCCAGCAGCTTGGTCGGGTCTAGCGGGTTGCTGGGGCAGTACTTC 16 NA TRBD2 TRBJ2-7 TRBV7-8
CASSPSGVSRYEQYF TGTGCCAGCAGCCCCAGCGGGGTTTCTCGGTACGAGCAGTACTTC 15 NA TRBD2 TRBJ2-7 TRBV7-6
CASSRGQASSGNTIYF TGTGCCAGCAGCCGAGGACAGGCGAGCTCTGGAAACACCATATATTTT 16 NA TRBD1 TRBJ1-3 TRBV7-6
CASSQDGTYSYNEQFF TGCGCCAGCAGCCAAGACGGGACTTACTCCTACAATGAGCAGTTCTTC 16 NA NA TRBJ2-1 TRBV4-1
CASKPPSTGANVLTF TGTGCCAGTAAACCTCCCAGCACTGGGGCCAACGTCCTGACTTTC 15 NA NA TRBJ2-6 TRBV19
CASRATQGYTQYF TGTGCCAGCAGAGCTACCCAAGGGTATACGCAGTATTTT 13 NA NA TRBJ2-3 TRBV2
CASSQEGGWGKNIQYF TGCGCCAGCAGCCAAGAGGGCGGGTGGGGCAAAAACATTCAGTACTTC 16 NA NA TRBJ2-4 TRBV4-1
CASSPGSRNEQFF TGTGCCAGCAGCCCAGGAAGCAGGAATGAGCAGTTCTTC 13 once NA TRBJ2-1 TRBV5-4
CASSLPRTLTNYGYTF TGTGCCAGCAGCTTACCACGGACACTAACTAACTATGGCTACACCTTC 16 NA NA TRBJ1-2 TRBV7-9
CSVELTGGYGYTF TGCAGCGTTGAACTGACAGGGGGCTATGGCTACACCTTC 13 once TRBD1 TRBJ1-2 TRBV29-1
CSVEAHQSYNEQFF TGCAGCGTTGAGGCTCACCAAAGTTACAATGAGCAGTTCTTC 14 NA NA TRBJ2-1 TRBV29-1
CASSIGSSGPFRANQPQHF TGTGCCAGTAGTATTGGGTCATCGGGGCCCTTTAGGGCCAATCAGCCCCAGCATTTT 19 NA NA TRBJ1-5 TRBV19
CASSSLAASTDTQYF TGTGCCAGCTCCTCGCTAGCCGCTAGCACAGATACGCAGTATTTT 15 NA NA TRBJ2-3 TRBV18
CASSLEAGTGNTIYF TGTGCCAGCAGCTTAGAGGCAGGGACTGGAAACACCATATATTTT 15 once NA TRBJ1-3 TRBV11-3
CASSLGVVGGQETQYF TGTGCCAGCAGCTTAGGCGTTGTCGGCGGGCAAGAGACCCAGTACTTC 16 NA NA TRBJ2-5 TRBV7-2
CASSFPHYEQYF TGTGCCAGCAGCTTCCCACACTACGAGCAGTACTTC 12 few NA TRBJ2-7 TRBV7-9
CASSERASGNQPQHF TGTGCCAGCAGCGAGCGGGCCTCGGGGAATCAGCCCCAGCATTTT 15 NA NA TRBJ1-5 TRBV9
CASTWASGANVLTF TGTGCCAGCACTTGGGCCTCTGGGGCCAACGTCCTGACTTTC 14 NA NA TRBJ2-6 TRBV6-5
CASSHLNGLAGPSEQYF TGTGCCAGCTCACACCTTAACGGACTAGCGGGGCCTTCTGAGCAGTACTTC 17 NA TRBD2 TRBJ2-7 TRBV18
CSVVTGTSGRGGELFF TGCAGCGTCGTAACCGGGACTAGCGGAAGGGGAGGGGAGCTGTTTTTT 16 NA TRBD2 TRBJ2-2 TRBV29-1
CASSQTGTPTDTQYF TGCGCCAGCAGCCAAACAGGGACCCCCACAGATACGCAGTATTTT 15 NA NA TRBJ2-3 TRBV5-1
CASRFSSGRAVGELFF TGTGCCAGCAGATTTTCTAGCGGGAGGGCCGTCGGGGAGCTGTTTTTT 16 NA TRBD2 TRBJ2-2 TRBV7-2
CASSQDASTDTQYF TGCGCCAGCAGCCAAGATGCGTCAACAGATACGCAGTATTTT 14 NA NA TRBJ2-3 TRBV4-3
CASSYWAFNEQFF TGTGCCAGCAGTTACTGGGCATTCAATGAGCAGTTCTTC 13 NA NA TRBJ2-1 TRBV6-5
CASSGTSGRTDTQYF TGTGCCAGCAGCGGGACTAGCGGGAGAACAGATACGCAGTATTTT 15 NA TRBD2 TRBJ2-3 TRBV7-6
CASRARGGQSYEQYF TGTGCCAGCAGGGCTAGGGGCGGACAATCCTACGAGCAGTACTTC 15 NA NA TRBJ2-7 TRBV27
CASSFRGRGGYTF TGTGCCAGCAGTTTCAGGGGGCGCGGGGGGTACACCTTC 13 NA TRBD1 TRBJ1-2 TRBV28
CASTKTGPGDTQYF TGTGCTAGCACCAAGACAGGGCCGGGGGATACGCAGTATTTT 14 NA TRBD1 TRBJ2-3 TRBV7-7
CASRGQLAMNTEAFF TGTGCCAGCAGGGGACAGCTAGCCATGAACACTGAAGCTTTCTTT 15 NA TRBD1 TRBJ1-1 TRBV2
CASSLVLAGAYGQYF TGCGCCAGCAGCTTGGTACTAGCGGGGGCCTACGGGCAGTACTTC 15 NA TRBD2 TRBJ2-7 TRBV5-1
CASSAWTGIIETQYF TGTGCCAGCAGCGCGTGGACAGGGATTATTGAGACCCAGTACTTC 15 NA TRBD1 TRBJ2-5 TRBV11-3
CASSGGRALKETQYF TGTGCCAGCAGCGGGGGTCGGGCCCTAAAGGAGACCCAGTACTTC 15 NA NA TRBJ2-5 TRBV7-2
CASSSPGLAGGLNEQFF TGTGCCAGCAGCTCGCCGGGACTAGCGGGAGGCCTCAATGAGCAGTTCTTC 17 NA TRBD2 TRBJ2-1 TRBV7-2
CASSLGGAQDTQYF TGTGCCAGCAGCTTAGGGGGGGCCCAAGATACGCAGTATTTT 14 NA NA TRBJ2-3 TRBV11-3
CASSLGASFYEQYF TGTGCCAGCAGCTTAGGTGCTAGCTTCTACGAGCAGTACTTC 14 once NA TRBJ2-7 TRBV7-6
CASSVGLAGGTDTQYF TGTGCCAGCAGCGTAGGCCTAGCGGGGGGCACAGATACGCAGTATTTT 16 NA TRBD2 TRBJ2-3 TRBV9
CASSLEQGAGGTEAFF TGCGCCAGCAGCTTGGAACAGGGGGCCGGCGGCACTGAAGCTTTCTTT 16 NA TRBD1 TRBJ1-1 TRBV5-1
CAWSRGSTDTQYF TGTGCCTGGAGTAGGGGGAGTACAGATACGCAGTATTTT 13 NA NA TRBJ2-3 TRBV30
CASSQDGGAFDFPQHF TGTGCCAGCAGCCAAGATGGAGGGGCCTTTGACTTCCCCCAGCATTTT 16 few NA TRBJ1-5 TRBV4-2
CASSFPSGKVTDTQYF TGTGCCAGCAGCTTTCCTAGCGGGAAAGTAACAGATACGCAGTATTTT 16 NA TRBD2 TRBJ2-3 TRBV5-4
CASSLRLAGTDTQYF TGTGCCAGCAGCTTACGACTAGCTGGCACAGATACGCAGTATTTT 15 NA TRBD2 TRBJ2-3 TRBV11-3
CASSLVYTDTQYF TGTGCCAGCAGTCTCGTTTACACAGATACGCAGTATTTT 13 NA NA TRBJ2-3 TRBV6-1
CASSSGNGYGYTF TGTGCCAGTAGTAGCGGGAACGGCTATGGCTACACCTTC 13 NA NA TRBJ1-2 TRBV19
CATSIPRNRGGETQYF TGTGCCACCAGCATCCCTCGTAACAGGGGTGGAGAGACCCAGTACTTC 16 NA TRBD1 TRBJ2-5 TRBV15
CASSLFRPTGANVLTF TGTGCCAGCAGTTTATTCCGGCCGACCGGGGCCAACGTCCTGACTTTC 16 once NA TRBJ2-6 TRBV27
CASSPHWTQGSNQPQHF TGTGCCAGCAGCCCGCATTGGACCCAGGGGAGCAATCAGCCCCAGCATTTT 17 once NA TRBJ1-5 TRBV7-2
CASSGTSNEKLFF TGTGCCAGTAGTGGGACTTCTAATGAAAAACTGTTTTTT 13 NA NA TRBJ1-4 TRBV19
CASSLLGQGVGQPQHF TGTGCCAGCAGTCTACTAGGACAGGGGGTAGGGCAGCCCCAGCATTTT 16 NA TRBD1 TRBJ1-5 TRBV7-2
CASSFGGARADTQYF TGTGCCAGCAGCTTTGGAGGGGCTCGGGCAGATACGCAGTATTTT 15 once NA TRBJ2-3 TRBV7-3
CASSTGTANRETQYF TGTGCCAGCAGCACCGGGACAGCGAATAGGGAGACCCAGTACTTC 15 NA TRBD1 TRBJ2-5 TRBV9
CAISEGDRGEQFF TGTGCCATCAGTGAGGGGGACAGGGGCGAGCAGTTCTTC 13 NA TRBD1 TRBJ2-1 TRBV10-3
CASMAGSGTGNTIYF TGTGCCAGTATGGCGGGATCAGGGACCGGAAACACCATATATTTT 15 NA NA TRBJ1-3 TRBV19
CASRRSVGGDDEQFF TGTGCCAGCAGACGTAGCGTAGGAGGGGACGATGAGCAGTTCTTC 15 NA NA TRBJ2-1 TRBV7-9